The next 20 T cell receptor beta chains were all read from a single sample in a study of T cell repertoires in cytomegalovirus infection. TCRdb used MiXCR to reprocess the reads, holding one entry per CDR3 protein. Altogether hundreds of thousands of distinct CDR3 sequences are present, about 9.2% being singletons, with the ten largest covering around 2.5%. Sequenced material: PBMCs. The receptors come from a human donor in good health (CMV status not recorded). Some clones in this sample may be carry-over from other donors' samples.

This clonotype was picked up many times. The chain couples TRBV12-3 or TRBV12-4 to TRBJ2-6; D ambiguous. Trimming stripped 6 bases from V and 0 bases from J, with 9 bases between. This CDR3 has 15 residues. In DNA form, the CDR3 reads TGTGCCAGCAGGCTGACCCTCTCTGGGGCCAACGTCCTGACTTTC. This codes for CASRLTLSGANVLTF.

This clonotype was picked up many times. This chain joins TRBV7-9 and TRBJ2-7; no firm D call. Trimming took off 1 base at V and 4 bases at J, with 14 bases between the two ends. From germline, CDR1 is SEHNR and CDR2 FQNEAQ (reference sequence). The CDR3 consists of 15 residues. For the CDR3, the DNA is TGTGCCAGCAGCTTAGGACAAGGGCTGGATTACGAGCAGTACGTC. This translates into CASSLGQGLDYEQYV.

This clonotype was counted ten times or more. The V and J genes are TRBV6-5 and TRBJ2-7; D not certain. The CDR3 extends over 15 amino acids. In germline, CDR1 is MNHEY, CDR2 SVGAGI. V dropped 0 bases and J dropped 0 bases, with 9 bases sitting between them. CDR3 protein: CASSYSTVLSYEQYF. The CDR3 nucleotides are TGTGCCAGCAGTTACTCAACAGTCCTCTCCTACGAGCAGTACTTC.

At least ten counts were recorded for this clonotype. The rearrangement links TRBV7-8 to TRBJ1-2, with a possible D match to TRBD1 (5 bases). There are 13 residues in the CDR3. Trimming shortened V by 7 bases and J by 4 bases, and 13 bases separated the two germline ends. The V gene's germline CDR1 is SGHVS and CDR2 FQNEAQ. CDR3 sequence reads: CASTTGAGYGYTF. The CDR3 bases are TGTGCCAGCACCACCGGGGCGGGCTATGGCTACACCTTC.

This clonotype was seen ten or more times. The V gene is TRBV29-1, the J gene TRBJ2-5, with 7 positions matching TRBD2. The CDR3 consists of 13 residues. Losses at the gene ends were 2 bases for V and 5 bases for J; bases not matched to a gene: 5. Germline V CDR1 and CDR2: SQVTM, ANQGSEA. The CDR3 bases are TGCAGCGTTGAACGTGGGAGGGATGAGACCCAGTACTTC. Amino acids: CSVERGRDETQYF.

Here the CDR3 DNA reads TGCAGCGTTTCCCTAGTTCTTACCTATGGCTACACCTTC. Translated: CSVSLVLTYGYTF. The chain employs TRBV29-1 and TRBJ1-2; D remains unclear. The CDR3 is 13 residues long. Germline assignment: CDR1 SQVTM and CDR2 ANQGSEA. Trimming left V 5 bases short and J 4 bases short, with 14 bases between. The full variable domain, rest sourced from reference TRBV29-1 and TRBJ1-2, is SAVISQKPSRDICQRGTSLTIQCQVDSQVTMMFWYRQQPGQSLTLIATANQGSEATYESGFVIDKFPISRPNLTFSTLTVSNMSPEDSSIYLCSVSLVLTYGYTFGSGTRLTVV.

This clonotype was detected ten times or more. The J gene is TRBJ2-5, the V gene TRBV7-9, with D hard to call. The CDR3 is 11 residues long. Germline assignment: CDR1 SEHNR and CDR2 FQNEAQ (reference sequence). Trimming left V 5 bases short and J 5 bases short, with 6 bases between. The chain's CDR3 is CASSRGETQYF. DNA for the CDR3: TGTGCCAGCAGCCGCGGCGAGACCCAGTACTTC. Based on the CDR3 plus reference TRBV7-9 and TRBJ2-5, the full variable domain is DTGVSQNPRHKITKRGQNVTFRCDPISEHNRLYWYRQTLGQGPEFLTYFQNEAQLEKSRLLSDRFSAERPKGSFSTLEIQRTEQGDSAMYLCASSRGETQYFGPGTRLLVL.

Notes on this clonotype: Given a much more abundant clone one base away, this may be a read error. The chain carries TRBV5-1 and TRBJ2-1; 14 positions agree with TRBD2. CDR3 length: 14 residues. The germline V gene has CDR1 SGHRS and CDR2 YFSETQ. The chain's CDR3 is CDSGLAGGYDEQFF. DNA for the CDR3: TGCGACAGCGGACTAGCGGGGGGTTACGATGAGCAGTTCTTC. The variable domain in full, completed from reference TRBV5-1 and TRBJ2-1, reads KAGVTQTPRYLIKTRGQQVTLSCSPISGHRSVSWYQQTPGQGLQFLFEYFSETQRNKGNFPGRFSGRQFSNSRSEMNVSTLELGDSALYLCDSGLAGGYDEQFFGPGTRLTVL.

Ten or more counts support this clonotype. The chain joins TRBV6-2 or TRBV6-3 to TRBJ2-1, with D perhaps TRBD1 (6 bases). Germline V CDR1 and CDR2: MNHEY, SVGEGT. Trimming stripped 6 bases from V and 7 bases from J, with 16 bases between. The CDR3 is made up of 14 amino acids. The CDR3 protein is CASRNNPQGNEQFF. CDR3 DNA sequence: TGTGCCAGCAGAAACAACCCACAGGGAAATGAGCAGTTCTTC.

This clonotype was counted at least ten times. This CDR3 reads CASSLQGRLPYNEQFF. CDR3 bases: TGTGCCAGCAGTTTACAAGGTCGCCTGCCCTACAATGAGCAGTTCTTC. V is TRBV12-3 or TRBV12-4 and J is TRBJ2-1; no clear D. The CDR3 is 16 amino acids. V lost 2 bases and J 2 bases, leaving 13 bases between the germline ends.

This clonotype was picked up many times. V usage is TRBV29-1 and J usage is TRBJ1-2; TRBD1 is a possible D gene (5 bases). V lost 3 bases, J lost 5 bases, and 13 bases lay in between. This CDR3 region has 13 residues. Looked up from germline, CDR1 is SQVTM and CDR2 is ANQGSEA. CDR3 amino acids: CSVDGGVRYGYTF. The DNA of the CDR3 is TGCAGCGTTGATGGGGGGGTGCGGTATGGCTACACCTTC.

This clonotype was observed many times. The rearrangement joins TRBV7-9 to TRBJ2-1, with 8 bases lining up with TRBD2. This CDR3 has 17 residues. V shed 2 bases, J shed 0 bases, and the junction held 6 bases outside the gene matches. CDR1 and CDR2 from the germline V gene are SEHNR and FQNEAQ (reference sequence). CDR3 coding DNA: TGTGCCAGCAGCTTACGCGGGGGGCCCAGCTCCTACAATGAGCAGTTCTTC. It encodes CASSLRGGPSSYNEQFF.

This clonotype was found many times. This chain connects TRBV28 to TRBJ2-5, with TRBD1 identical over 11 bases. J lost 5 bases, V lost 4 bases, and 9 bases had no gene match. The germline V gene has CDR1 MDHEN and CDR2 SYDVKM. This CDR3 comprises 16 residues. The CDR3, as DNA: TGTGCCAGCAGTTCCCCGGACAGGGGGCTTCGGGAGACCCAGTACTTC. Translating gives CASSSPDRGLRETQYF.

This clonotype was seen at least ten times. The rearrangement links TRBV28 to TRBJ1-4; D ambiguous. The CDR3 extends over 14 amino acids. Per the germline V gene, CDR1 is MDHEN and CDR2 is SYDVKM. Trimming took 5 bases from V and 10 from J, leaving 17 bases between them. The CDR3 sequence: CASSASLGIGKLFF. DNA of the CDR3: TGTGCCAGCAGTGCTTCACTGGGGATTGGAAAACTGTTTTTT.

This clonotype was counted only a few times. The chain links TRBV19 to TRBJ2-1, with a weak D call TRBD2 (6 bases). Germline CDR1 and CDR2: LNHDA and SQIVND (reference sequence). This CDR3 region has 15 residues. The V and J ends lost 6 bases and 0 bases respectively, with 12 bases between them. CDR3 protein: CASSLTSHSYNEQFF. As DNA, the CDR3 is TGTGCCAGTAGCCTTACTAGCCACTCCTACAATGAGCAGTTCTTC.

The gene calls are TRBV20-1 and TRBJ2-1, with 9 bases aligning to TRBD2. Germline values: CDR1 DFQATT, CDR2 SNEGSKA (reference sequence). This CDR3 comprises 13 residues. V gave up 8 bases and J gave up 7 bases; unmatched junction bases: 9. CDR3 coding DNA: TGCAGTCCGGGACCCAGCGGGGGGAATGAGCAGTTCTTC. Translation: CSPGPSGGNEQFF.

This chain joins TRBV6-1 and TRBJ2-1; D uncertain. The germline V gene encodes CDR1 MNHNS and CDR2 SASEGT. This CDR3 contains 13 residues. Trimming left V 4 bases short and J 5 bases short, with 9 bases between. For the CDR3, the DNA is TGTGCCAGCAGTGCTTGGGGTGACAATGAGCAGTTCTTC. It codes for CASSAWGDNEQFF.

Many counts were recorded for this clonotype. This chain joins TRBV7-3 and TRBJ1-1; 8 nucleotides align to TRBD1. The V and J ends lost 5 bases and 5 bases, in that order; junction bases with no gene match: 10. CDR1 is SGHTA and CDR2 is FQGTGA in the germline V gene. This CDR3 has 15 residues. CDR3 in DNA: TGTGCCAGCAGCCCTGCAGGGGGCAGGAGGACTGAAGCTTTCTTT. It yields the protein CASSPAGGRRTEAFF.

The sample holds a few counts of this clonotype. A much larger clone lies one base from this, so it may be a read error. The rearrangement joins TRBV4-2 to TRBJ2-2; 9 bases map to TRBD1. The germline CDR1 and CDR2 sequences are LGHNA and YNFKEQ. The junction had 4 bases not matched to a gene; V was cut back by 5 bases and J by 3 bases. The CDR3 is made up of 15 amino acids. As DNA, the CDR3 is TGTGCCAGCAGCAGCCGGGACAGGGACACCGGGGAGCTGTTTTTT. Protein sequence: CASSSRDRDTGELFF.

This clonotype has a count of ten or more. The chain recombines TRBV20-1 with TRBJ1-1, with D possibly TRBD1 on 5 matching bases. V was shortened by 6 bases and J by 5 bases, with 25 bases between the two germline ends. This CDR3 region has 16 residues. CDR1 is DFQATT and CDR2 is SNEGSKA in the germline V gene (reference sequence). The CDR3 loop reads CSAYVPSGGWGTEAFF. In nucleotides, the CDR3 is TGCAGTGCCTACGTCCCTTCGGGGGGGTGGGGTACTGAAGCTTTCTTT.